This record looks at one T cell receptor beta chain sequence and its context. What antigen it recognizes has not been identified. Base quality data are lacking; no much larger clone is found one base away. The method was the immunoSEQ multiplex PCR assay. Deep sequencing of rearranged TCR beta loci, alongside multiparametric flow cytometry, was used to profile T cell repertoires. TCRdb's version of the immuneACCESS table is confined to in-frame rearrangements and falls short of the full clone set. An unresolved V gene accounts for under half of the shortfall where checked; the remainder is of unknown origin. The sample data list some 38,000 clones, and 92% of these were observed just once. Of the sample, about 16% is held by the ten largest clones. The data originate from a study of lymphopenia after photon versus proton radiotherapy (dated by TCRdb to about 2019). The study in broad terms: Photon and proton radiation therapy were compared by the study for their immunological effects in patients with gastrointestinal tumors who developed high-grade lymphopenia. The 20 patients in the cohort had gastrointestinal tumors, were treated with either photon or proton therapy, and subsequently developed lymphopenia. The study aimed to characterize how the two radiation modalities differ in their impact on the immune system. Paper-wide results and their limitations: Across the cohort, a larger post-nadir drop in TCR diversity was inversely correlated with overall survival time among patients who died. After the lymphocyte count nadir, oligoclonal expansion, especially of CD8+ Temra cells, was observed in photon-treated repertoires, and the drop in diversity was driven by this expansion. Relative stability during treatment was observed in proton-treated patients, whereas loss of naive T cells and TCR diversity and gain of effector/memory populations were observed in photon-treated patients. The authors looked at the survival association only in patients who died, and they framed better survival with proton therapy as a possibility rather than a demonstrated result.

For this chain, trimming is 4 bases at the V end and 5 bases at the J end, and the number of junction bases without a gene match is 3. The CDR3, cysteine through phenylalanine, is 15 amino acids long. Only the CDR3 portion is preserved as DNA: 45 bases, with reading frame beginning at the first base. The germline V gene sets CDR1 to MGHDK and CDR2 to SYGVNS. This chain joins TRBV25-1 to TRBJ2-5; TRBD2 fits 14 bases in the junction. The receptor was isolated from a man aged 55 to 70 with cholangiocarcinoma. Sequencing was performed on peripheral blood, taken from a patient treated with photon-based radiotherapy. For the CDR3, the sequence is CASSGGLAGVETQYF. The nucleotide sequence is TGTGCCAGCAGTGGGGGACTAGCGGGAGTCGAGACCCAGTACTTC.